This entry lists 2 T cell receptor beta chains sequenced from one sample in a study of T cell responses to AZD1222 COVID-19 vaccine. Libraries were prepared by immunoSEQ multiplex PCR; TCRdb keeps only in-frame clonotypes and omits some of them. The sample records about 84,000 clones, approximately 88% being singletons. The material was peripheral blood, obtained 28 days after the second AZD1222 dose. Every receptor here comes from an adult who received the AZD1222 COVID-19 vaccine.

This chain joins TRBV19 and TRBJ1-2; TRBD1 aligns across 7 bases. The length of the CDR3 is 14 residues. V trimming: 5 bases; J trimming: 4 bases; junction bases outside the gene matches: 7. Germline loops: CDR1 LNHDA, CDR2 SQIVND (reference sequence). CDR3 amino acids: CASSGQALLYGYTF. In nucleotides, the CDR3 is TGTGCCAGTAGTGGACAGGCCCTACTCTATGGCTACACCTTC. Drawing the rest from reference TRBV19 and TRBJ1-2, the complete variable domain is DGGITQSPKYLFRKEGQNVTLSCEQNLNHDAMYWYRQDPGQGLRLIYYSQIVNDFQKGDIAEGYSVSREKKESFPLTVTSAQKNPTAFYLCASSGQALLYGYTFGSGTRLTVV.

The CDR3 sequence is CAPGLEGDTQYF. CDR3 coding DNA: TGTGCCCCGGGGTTGGAAGGTGATACGCAGTATTTT. The chain has TRBV3-1 (or the pseudogene TRBV3-2) and TRBJ2-3; maybe TRBD2 (5 bases). CDR1 LGHDT and CDR2 YNNKEL come from the germline V gene (reference sequence). Trimming removed 11 bases from V and 6 bases from J, with 15 bases in between. CDR3 size: 12 residues.